The 20 T cell receptor beta chains below all came from one sample that was sequenced in a study of T cell responses to AZD1222 COVID-19 vaccine (dated by TCRdb to 2020 to 2023). The library relied on the immunoSEQ multiplex PCR assay. The immuneACCESS repertoire file appears here via TCRdb, limited to in-frame rearrangements. These files lack a portion of the clones; in checked studies, under half of the deficit traces to unresolved V genes, and the cause of the others is not known. A total of about 110,000 clones appear in this sample, about 90% of them only once. Clones ranked in the top ten supply over 6.5% of the sample. The time point label for this specimen denotes: baseline before first vaccination. The source was peripheral blood, collected on day 0 of AZD1222 vaccination. Receptors were obtained from an adult in good health.

The rearrangement uses TRBV9 and TRBJ1-5, with TRBD1 matching 8 bases. Germline CDR1 SGDLS, CDR2 YYNGEE. This CDR3 is built from 15 residues. With 2 bases clipped from V and 1 base from J, the junction kept 2 bases outside the gene matches. CDR3 DNA sequence: TGTGCCAGCAGCGTGACAGGGGAGAGCAATCAGCCCCAGCATTTT. It specifies CASSVTGESNQPQHF.

This chain uses TRBV7-9 with TRBJ1-5; 7 bases align to TRBD1. The CDR3 has 17 residues. J was trimmed by 5 bases and V by 0 bases; bases with no gene match: 10. Per germline, CDR1 SEHNR and CDR2 FQNEAQ (reference sequence). CDR3 region: CASSLAPGGGEHQPQHF. In nucleotides, the CDR3 is TGTGCCAGCAGCTTAGCCCCAGGGGGAGGGGAGCATCAGCCCCAGCATTTT.

The V gene is TRBV28, the J gene TRBJ1-2; tentative D call: TRBD1 (6 bases). The CDR3 loop spans 15 amino acids. V lost 4 bases and J 2 bases, leaving 14 bases between the germline ends. Germline CDR1 reads MDHEN; CDR2 reads SYDVKM. CDR3 sequence: CASSSVGGQNYGYTF. As DNA, the CDR3 is TGTGCCAGCAGTTCAGTTGGGGGGCAGAACTATGGCTACACCTTC.

This chain uses TRBV5-6 with TRBJ1-5; 7 bases agree with TRBD1. CDR1 and CDR2 from the germline V gene are SGHDT and YYEEEE. The CDR3 totals 17 residues. V gave up 0 bases and J gave up 0 bases; unmatched junction bases: 6. The CDR3 nucleotides are TGTGCCAGCAGCTTGGGACAGGGCTCCTATAGCAATCAGCCCCAGCATTTT. The encoded protein is CASSLGQGSYSNQPQHF.

The chain employs TRBV30 and TRBJ1-5, with D unclear. The CDR3 is 16 residues long. Between the trimmed V and J ends, which lost 1 base and 2 bases, there was a span of 15 bases. Germline V lookup: CDR1 GTSNPN, CDR2 SVGIG (reference sequence). The CDR3 sequence: CAWSAPFEWGNQPQHF. Written as DNA, the CDR3 is TGTGCCTGGAGTGCCCCCTTTGAGTGGGGCAATCAGCCCCAGCATTTT.

The chain joins TRBV29-1 to TRBJ2-7, with D perhaps given as TRBD1 or TRBD2 (6 bases each). V was pared by 6 bases and J by 2 bases, with 20 bases between. The CDR3 consists of 15 residues. CDR1 is SQVTM and CDR2 is ANQGSEA in the germline V gene. DNA for the CDR3: TGCAGCGTGGAACGAGGAGGGGGGCCTACCTACGAGCAGTACTTC. Protein: CSVERGGGPTYEQYF.

This chain connects TRBV19 to TRBJ2-3, with D possibly being TRBD1 (5 bases). The ends were cut back, 5 bases at V and 8 bases at J, with 14 bases in the middle. The germline gives CDR1 LNHDA, CDR2 SQIVND (reference sequence). The CDR3 covers 13 residues. CDR3 region: CASSLTGWATQYF. The CDR3 region has the DNA TGTGCCAGTAGTTTAACAGGATGGGCTACGCAGTATTTT.

The chain combines TRBV27 with TRBJ1-2; D is uncertain. Germline CDR1 and CDR2: MNHEY and SMNVEV (reference sequence). The CDR3 totals 16 residues. Trimming left V 5 bases short and J 6 bases short, with 22 bases between. As DNA, the CDR3 is TGTGCCAGCAGTCCCTCCTACCTCGGGCCGAGGAATGGCTACACCTTC. Amino acid sequence: CASSPSYLGPRNGYTF.

The V and J genes are TRBV7-8 and TRBJ2-1; D is perhaps TRBD1 or TRBD2 (5 bases each). V lost 5 bases and J lost 6, with 11 bases in between. This CDR3 comprises 13 residues. Germline lookup yields CDR1 SGHVS and CDR2 FQNEAQ. CDR3 sequence reads: CASSQVRGNEQFF. For the CDR3, the DNA is TGTGCCAGCAGCCAAGTGAGGGGCAATGAGCAGTTCTTC.

The chain combines TRBV11-2 with TRBJ1-4; 7 nucleotides match TRBD1. The CDR3 runs 15 residues. Germline lookup yields CDR1 SGHAT and CDR2 FQNNGV. V lost 5 bases to trimming and J lost 5 bases; unmatched junction nucleotides: 8. CDR3 protein: CASSNQGGPNEKLFF. The CDR3 nucleotides are TGTGCCAGCAGCAACCAGGGGGGGCCCAATGAAAAACTGTTTTTT. Drawing the rest from reference TRBV11-2 and TRBJ1-4, the complete variable domain is EAGVAQSPRYKIIEKRQSVAFWCNPISGHATLYWYQQILGQGPKLLIQFQNNGVVDDSQLPKDRFSAERLKGVDSTLKIQPAKLEDSAVYLCASSNQGGPNEKLFFGSGTQLSVL.

This chain uses TRBV28 with TRBJ2-2; D may be TRBD2 (5 bases). V lost 4 bases, J lost 5 bases, and 8 bases lay in between. The germline CDR1 and CDR2 sequences are MDHEN and SYDVKM. The CDR3 length is 13 residues. CDR3 sequence reads: CASSYPGTGELFF. CDR3 DNA: TGTGCCAGCAGTTATCCGGGGACCGGGGAGCTGTTTTTT.

This clone occurred once. V and J are TRBV27 and TRBJ2-1; no definite D call. Germline V lookup: CDR1 MNHEY, CDR2 SMNVEV (reference sequence). The CDR3 consists of 13 residues. Trimming removed 3 bases at V and 3 bases at J, with 6 bases between. As DNA, the CDR3 is TGTGCCAGCAGTTTCTTCGGCTACAATGAGCAGTTCTTC. Protein product: CASSFFGYNEQFF.

The chain employs TRBV28 and TRBJ1-1; tentative D call: TRBD1 (6 bases). The CDR3 length is 13 residues. Per germline, CDR1 MDHEN and CDR2 SYDVKM. The V end lost 10 bases, the J end lost 5 bases, and 17 bases lay between the germline ends. CDR3 sequence reads: CAIAEQGNTEAFF. The CDR3 DNA reads as TGTGCCATCGCGGAACAGGGAAATACTGAAGCTTTCTTT.

The chain's CDR3 is CATSDRETQYF. The CDR3 DNA reads as TGTGCCACCAGTGACAGGGAGACCCAGTACTTC. This chain connects TRBV24-1 to TRBJ2-5; D uncertain. Germline CDR1 KGHDR, CDR2 SFDVKD. Trimming cost V 4 bases and J 5 bases, with 4 bases left between them. CDR3 size: 11 residues.

This chain connects TRBV7-2 to TRBJ2-7; 7 nucleotides line up with TRBD1. V shed 5 bases and J 0 bases; nucleotides not matched to a gene: 7. The CDR3 covers 15 residues. Germline lookup yields CDR1 SGHTA and CDR2 FQGNSA. CDR3 sequence (DNA): TGTGCCAGCAGCCCATGGACAGGCCTCTCCTACGAGCAGTACTTC. Amino acids: CASSPWTGLSYEQYF.

The rearrangement uses TRBV6-5 and TRBJ1-5; D may be TRBD1 (5 bases). This CDR3 comprises 14 residues. The germline V and J ends were trimmed by 2 bases and 9 bases, with 14 bases remaining between them. The germline CDR1 and CDR2 sequences are MNHEY and SVGAGI. The chain's CDR3 is CASSYQGYGGPQHF. The CDR3 DNA is TGTGCCAGCAGTTACCAGGGATATGGGGGGCCCCAGCATTTT.

The chain carries TRBV19 and TRBJ1-3; a possible D gene is TRBD1 (5 bases). V was trimmed by 5 bases and J by 2 bases, leaving 10 bases between them. This CDR3 is built from 14 residues. CDR1 is LNHDA and CDR2 is SQIVND in the germline V gene (reference sequence). The CDR3 is CASSRDGPGNTIYF. The CDR3 DNA is TGTGCCAGTAGTCGGGACGGCCCTGGAAACACCATATATTTT.

The sample holds one count of this clone. This chain joins TRBV27 and TRBJ1-6; 10 bases fit TRBD1. The CDR3 has 14 amino acids. Trimming took 4 bases from V and 10 from J; bases not matched to a gene: 4. CDR1 is MNHEY and CDR2 is SMNVEV in the germline V gene (reference sequence). The CDR3, as DNA: TGTGCCAGCAGTTCGGGACAGGGGCCCTCACCCCTCCACTTT. Residues: CASSSGQGPSPLHF.

The rearrangement joins TRBV15 to TRBJ1-4; unclear D gene. Trimming removed 0 bases at V and 4 bases at J, with 3 bases between. Germline V gives CDR1 LNHNV, CDR2 YYDKDF (reference sequence). The CDR3 runs to 13 residues. CDR3 coding DNA: TGTGCCACCAGCAGAGATATTAATGAAAAACTGTTTTTT. Its translation is CATSRDINEKLFF.

The CDR3 DNA is TGTGCCAGCAGCTTAGATCAACGGACCCGGAATTCACCCCTCCACTTT. Its protein is CASSLDQRTRNSPLHF. This chain links TRBV11-2 with TRBJ1-6; D remains unclear. The V gene's germline CDR1 is SGHAT and CDR2 FQNNGV. Trimming cost V 0 bases and J 7 bases, with 13 bases left between them. This CDR3 spans 16 amino acids.